This TCR beta chain was captured by sequencing in a study of blood T cell repertoires in COVID-19. Germline CDR1 is MNHEY and CDR2 is SVGAGI. The junction had 3 bases not matched to a gene; V was cut back by 2 bases and J by 3 bases. The CDR3 extends over 15 amino acids. Assay: immunoSEQ multiplex PCR; the TCRdb copy retains only in-frame clones and omits some. The sample consists of over 400,000 clones, about 88% of them appearing once. The J gene is TRBJ2-2, the V gene TRBV6-5; 7 bases fit TRBD2. The source of this sequence is a woman in her forties or fifties with COVID-19, enrolled during active disease. Material: peripheral blood. As DNA, the CDR3 is TGTGCCAGCAGTTACACGGGGGGTTACACCGGGGAGCTGTTTTTT. It translates to CASSYTGGYTGELFF.